This is a list of T cell receptor beta chains from one sample in a study of T cells in Graves' hyperthyroidism and ophthalmopathy. TCRdb processed the multiplex PCR reads anew with MiXCR; each CDR3 protein has one entry. This sample has roughly 350,000 distinct CDR3 sequences; around 15% occur once, and the top ten carry around 20%. The sample was blood. These receptors came from a woman aged 30 to 39 with Graves' ophthalmopathy. The CDR3 runs from the conserved cysteine through the conserved F or W. A D gene is named only where the DNA matches it firmly. Clone size is shown for a subset of rows, as once, few, many or a class of expanded clone.

>14|many|TRBJ1-2|TRBV12-3/TRBV12-4|TRBD1
CASSRTGGSHGYTF
TGTGCCAGCAGCCGGACAGGGGGCTCTCATGGCTACACCTTC
>11|many|TRBJ1-2|TRBV5-5|.
CASSLVQGYTF
TGTGCCAGCAGCTTGGTTCAGGGCTACACCTTC
>19|many|TRBJ2-1|TRBV6-1|.
CASSFTPGQIPTRSYEQFF
TGTGCCAGCAGTTTTACCCCTGGGCAGATACCCACCCGTTCCTATGAGCAGTTCTTC
>13|many|TRBJ1-4|TRBV7-9|.
CASSRVYNEKLFF
TGTGCCAGCAGCCGCGTGTATAATGAAAAACTGTTTTTT
>14|many|TRBJ1-1|TRBV9|.
CASSVGPTNTEAFF
TGTGCCAGCAGCGTGGGACCAACGAACACTGAAGCTTTCTTT
>16|few|TRBJ2-1|TRBV7-3|.
CASSLPVERSYNEQFF
TGTGCCAGCAGCCTACCTGTGGAACGCTCCTACAATGAGCAGTTCTTC
>18|many|TRBJ2-7|TRBV28|.
CASNSLGGEGWISYEQYF
TGTGCCAGCAACAGTTTGGGTGGTGAGGGGTGGATCTCCTACGAGCAGTACTTC
>16|few|TRBJ2-3|TRBV9|.
CASSVGRGLSTDTQYF
TGTGCCAGCAGCGTAGGAAGGGGACTTAGCACAGATACGCAGTATTTT
>13|few|TRBJ2-3|TRBV6-1|.
CASKSGSTDTQYF
TGTGCCAGTAAGTCGGGGAGCACAGATACGCAGTATTTT
>15|few|TRBJ1-2|TRBV4-1|TRBD1
CASSQGEGGAGRYTF
TGCGCCAGCAGCCAAGGGGAAGGGGGCGCGGGCCGCTACACCTTC
>15|.|TRBJ1-2|TRBV3-1|TRBD1
CASSPTGQGAEGYTF
TGTGCCAGCAGCCCGACCGGACAGGGGGCGGAAGGCTACACCTTC
>15|.|TRBJ2-1|TRBV2|TRBD2
CASSGLAGGPFEQFF
TGTGCCAGCAGTGGACTAGCGGGGGGGCCGTTTGAGCAGTTCTTC
>15|.|TRBJ1-2|TRBV5-1|.
CASAPRGVTDYGYTF
TGCGCCAGCGCACCCCGAGGCGTCACAGACTATGGCTACACCTTC
>15|.|TRBJ2-7|TRBV19|TRBD1
CAGSSGQGAAHEQYF
TGTGCCGGTAGTTCGGGACAGGGGGCTGCGCACGAGCAGTACTTC
>14|many|TRBJ1-6|TRBV18|.
CASSTRQDNSPLHF
TGTGCCAGCTCGACAAGGCAGGATAATTCACCCCTCCACTTT
>16|.|TRBJ2-7|TRBV20-1|TRBD2
CSATSGGPKSSYEQYF
TGCAGTGCTACTAGCGGGGGCCCTAAAAGCTCCTACGAGCAGTACTTC
>19|few|TRBJ2-7|TRBV6-1|.
CASRTTLMRTAKDYYEQYF
TGTGCCAGCAGAACGACACTAATGCGGACAGCCAAGGACTACTACGAGCAGTACTTC
>16|.|TRBJ1-2|TRBV5-1|.
CASSLAFANPGYGYTF
TGCGCCAGCAGCTTGGCCTTCGCCAATCCGGGCTATGGCTACACCTTC
>15|many|TRBJ1-4|TRBV6-1|.
CASSERDRINEKLFF
TGTGCCAGCAGTGAACGGGACCGCATTAATGAAAAACTGTTTTTT
>15|few|TRBJ2-7|TRBV5-4|TRBD1
CASSGQGSFSYEQYF
TGTGCCAGCAGCGGACAGGGGTCATTTTCCTACGAGCAGTACTTC
>13|many|TRBJ1-1|TRBV11-2|TRBD1
CATNRGGDTEAFF
TGTGCCACCAACAGGGGAGGGGACACTGAAGCTTTCTTT
>17|few|TRBJ2-3|TRBV25-1|.
CASSVTGHLTSTDTQYF
TGTGCCAGCAGCGTAACGGGACATCTGACTAGCACAGATACGCAGTATTTT
>14|.|TRBJ2-7|TRBV3-1|TRBD2
CASSHSGSSYEQYF
TGTGCCAGCAGCCATAGCGGGAGCTCCTACGAGCAGTACTTC
>14|.|TRBJ1-1|TRBV12-5|.
CASGIHPLGTEAFF
TGTGCTAGTGGTATACATCCCTTGGGGACTGAAGCTTTCTTT
>14|many|TRBJ1-2|TRBV20-1|.
CSAREGSSYYGYTF
TGCAGTGCTAGAGAAGGGAGCTCTTACTATGGCTACACCTTC
>15|.|TRBJ2-1|TRBV10-3|TRBD1
CASSGQGITYNEQFF
TGTGCCAGCAGTGGACAGGGTATTACCTACAATGAGCAGTTCTTC
>13|many|TRBJ2-3|TRBV18|.
CASSLPPPDTQYF
TGTGCCAGCTCACTACCCCCCCCAGATACGCAGTATTTT
>15|many|TRBJ2-3|TRBV13|.
CASSLYLTGWDTQYF
TGTGCCAGCAGCCTATACCTTACAGGGTGGGATACGCAGTATTTT
>14|many|TRBJ1-1|TRBV12-5|.
CASLRWAGGSEAFF
TGTGCTAGCCTAAGATGGGCCGGCGGGTCGGAAGCTTTCTTT
>17|many|TRBJ2-1|TRBV20-1|TRBD2
CSARGPLSGGYYNEQFF
TGCAGTGCTAGAGGACCCCTTAGCGGGGGGTATTACAATGAGCAGTTCTTC
>15|once|TRBJ1-3|TRBV29-1|.
CSVSLDRISGNTIYF
TGCAGCGTTAGCCTCGACAGAATCTCTGGAAACACCATATATTTT
>15|many|TRBJ2-5|TRBV20-1|.
CSARDYQGGSETQYF
TGCAGTGCTAGAGATTACCAGGGGGGGTCGGAGACCCAGTACTTC
>12|.|TRBJ1-1|TRBV5-6|.
CASSLDMTEAFF
TGTGCCAGCAGCTTAGACATGACTGAAGCTTTCTTT
>19|many|TRBJ1-2|TRBV9|TRBD1
CASSTLSPGQGSGDYGYTF
TGTGCCAGCAGCACCCTCTCGCCGGGACAGGGGAGTGGTGACTATGGCTACACCTTC
>13|many|TRBJ2-2|TRBV2|.
CASSTQGPGELFF
TGTGCCAGCAGTACACAGGGTCCCGGGGAGCTGTTTTTT
>14|many|TRBJ2-7|TRBV7-9|.
CASSPGPIRAEQYF
TGTGCCAGCAGCCCCGGCCCAATTCGGGCCGAGCAGTACTTC
>16|.|TRBJ2-7|TRBV7-2|TRBD2
CASSLVGGRDAYEQYF
TGTGCCAGCAGCTTAGTAGGTGGGAGGGACGCTTACGAGCAGTACTTC
>13|many|TRBJ1-2|TRBV27|.
CASSLTGYRGYTF
TGTGCCAGCAGTTTAACAGGGTATCGGGGCTACACCTTC
>15|many|TRBJ2-1|TRBV11-3|TRBD1
CASSSPGTGNNEPFF
TGTGCCAGCAGCTCCCCTGGGACAGGGAACAATGAGCCGTTCTTC
>16|many|TRBJ2-3|TRBV5-1|.
CASSAGSGWGTDTQYF
TGCGCCAGCAGCGCAGGGAGTGGATGGGGCACAGATACGCAGTATTTT
>11|many|TRBJ2-7|TRBV11-2|.
CASSARNEQYF
TGTGCCAGCAGCGCTAGAAACGAGCAGTACTTC
>16|.|TRBJ1-2|TRBV18|.
CASSIFVTPKDYGYTF
TGTGCCAGCTCTATCTTCGTTACTCCTAAGGACTATGGCTACACCTTC